These 8 T cell receptor beta chains were all obtained from the same sample, sequenced in a study of T-cell memory formation after mild COVID-19. TCRdb reprocessed the 5' RACE reads with MiXCR, giving one entry per CDR3 protein. The repertoire holds over 35,000 distinct CDR3 sequences, with 7.5% to 10% as singletons. The sequencing input was PBMCs or a T cell subset sorted from them (not recorded which). Receptors were obtained from an adult woman who had mild COVID-19 (a few samples of this study predate the infection). Cell type and time point are not known.

The V call is TRBV19, the J call TRBJ2-1; 9 bases match TRBD2. After removal of 10 bases from V and 5 bases from J, the junction contained 12 bases not matched to a gene. CDR3 length: 15 residues. Germline CDR1 LNHDA, CDR2 SQIVND (reference sequence). The CDR3 sequence is CATSEVAGANNEQFF. DNA of the CDR3: TGTGCCACATCGGAAGTAGCGGGGGCGAACAATGAGCAGTTCTTC.

The V call is TRBV20-1, the J call TRBJ2-3; D is perhaps TRBD1 (5 bases). Germline assignment: CDR1 DFQATT and CDR2 SNEGSKA (reference sequence). The CDR3 runs 12 residues. The germline V and J ends were trimmed by 3 bases and 5 bases, with 9 bases remaining between them. For the CDR3, the DNA is TGCAGTGCTAGCAACAGGAGAGATACGCAGTATTTT. Protein: CSASNRRDTQYF.

The V gene is TRBV5-1, the J gene TRBJ2-7; D may be TRBD1 (5 bases). Germline V lookup: CDR1 SGHRS, CDR2 YFSETQ. The CDR3 runs 14 residues. The V gene lost 5 bases and the J gene lost 3 bases, with 15 bases spanning the gap. CDR3 protein: CASRIGQGNYEQYF. CDR3 DNA sequence: TGCGCCAGCAGGATTGGGCAGGGCAACTACGAGCAGTACTTC.

In its sample, this clonotype was seen many times. The chain combines TRBV20-1 with TRBJ2-5, with a possible D match to TRBD1 (6 bases). This CDR3 region has 14 residues. Germline values: CDR1 DFQATT, CDR2 SNEGSKA (reference sequence). V lost 1 base and J lost 2, with 11 bases in between. DNA of the CDR3: TGCAGTGCTAGAGCCTGGACAGAACAAGAGACCCAGTACTTC. Its translation is CSARAWTEQETQYF.

The chain links TRBV29-1 to TRBJ2-2, with 15 bases matching TRBD2. Looked up from germline, CDR1 is SQVTM and CDR2 is ANQGSEA. The length of the CDR3 is 15 residues. V gave up 3 bases and J gave up 4 bases; unmatched junction bases: 0. CDR3 loop: CSVEGLAGGTGELFF. DNA of the CDR3: TGCAGCGTTGAGGGACTAGCGGGAGGCACCGGGGAGCTGTTTTTT.

The V call is TRBV6-5, the J call TRBJ2-2, with TRBD1 identical over 9 bases. Germline V gives CDR1 MNHEY, CDR2 SVGAGI. CDR3 length: 15 amino acids. The ends lost 10 bases at V and 6 bases at J; junction bases unmatched: 12. The CDR3 sequence is CATKGGDRESGELFF. The CDR3 DNA reads TGTGCCACCAAAGGAGGGGACAGGGAGTCCGGGGAGCTGTTTTTT.

This chain uses TRBV29-1 with TRBJ2-7, with 7 bases identical to TRBD1. J gave up 8 bases and V 6 bases, and 13 bases lay outside the gene matches. The CDR3 has 13 residues. The germline V gene encodes CDR1 SQVTM and CDR2 ANQGSEA. CDR3 amino acids: CSVQRPPGGKQYF. CDR3 sequence (DNA): TGCAGCGTCCAAAGACCTCCAGGGGGTAAGCAGTACTTC.

At least ten counts were recorded for this clonotype. J is TRBJ2-3 and V is TRBV5-4; 11 bases fit TRBD1. Per the germline V gene, CDR1 is SGHNT and CDR2 is YYREEE (reference sequence). The length of the CDR3 is 15 residues. The V and J ends lost 3 bases and 2 bases, in that order; junction bases with no gene match: 2. The CDR3 DNA reads TGTGCCAGCAGCTACGGACAGGGGGCCACAGATACGCAGTATTTT. Protein: CASSYGQGATDTQYF.